This is a list of T cell receptor beta chains from one sample in a study of cytomegalovirus exposure and HLA in healthy donors. The data were produced by immunoSEQ multiplex PCR, yet TCRdb's version contains in-frame clones alone and is incomplete. The listing contains around 200,000 clones. Sequenced material: PBMCs. These receptor sequences come from a woman aged 25 to 39 in good health and CMV-seropositive. Each CDR3 is given with its conserved first and last residue. Fields, in order: CDR3 protein, CDR3 DNA, D gene, V gene, J gene. D genes are given only for firm matches.

CASSGQGHEQYF	TGTGCCAGCAGTGGACAGGGCCACGAGCAGTACTTC	TRBD1	TRBV2	TRBJ2-7
CASSASSGGNTGELFF	TGTGCCAGCAGCGCGTCTAGCGGGGGCAACACCGGGGAGCTGTTTTTT	TRBD2	TRBV9	TRBJ2-2
CASRLAGNNEQFF	TGTGCCAGCAGGCTAGCGGGGAACAATGAGCAGTTCTTC	TRBD2	TRBV2	TRBJ2-1
CASSLQGPGQYF	TGTGCCAGCAGCTTACAGGGCCCCGGGCAGTACTTC	.	TRBV7-9	TRBJ2-7
CASGGTGVAGANVLTF	TGTGCCAGCGGGGGGACAGGGGTTGCTGGGGCCAACGTCCTGACTTTC	TRBD1	TRBV28	TRBJ2-6
CASSSPGTGGGEAFF	TGTGCCAGCAGCTCCCCCGGGACAGGGGGTGGAGAAGCTTTCTTT	TRBD1	TRBV11-3	TRBJ1-1
CASKTGGSYNEQFF	TGTGCCAGCAAAACAGGGGGCTCCTACAATGAGCAGTTCTTC	TRBD1	TRBV6-1	TRBJ2-1
CASSQGPSGARDTQYF	TGTGCCAGCAGCCAAGGGCCTAGCGGGGCCCGAGATACGCAGTATTTT	TRBD2	TRBV7-2	TRBJ2-3
CASSPERGPYNEQFF	TGTGCCAGTAGTCCTGAGCGGGGGCCCTACAATGAGCAGTTCTTC	TRBD2	TRBV19	TRBJ2-1
CASSPSQGANYEQYF	TGTGCCAGCTCACCTTCTCAGGGGGCAAACTACGAGCAGTACTTC	TRBD1	TRBV18	TRBJ2-7